This entry lists 7 T cell receptor beta chains sequenced from one sample in a study of cytomegalovirus exposure and HLA in healthy donors. The PCR used 60 Vbeta and 13 Jbeta primers. Method: immunoSEQ multiplex PCR; TCRdb's copy keeps in-frame clones and lacks some. This sample has 100,000 to 150,000 clones, with 60% to 85% found just once. Sequencing was performed on PBMCs. All receptors derive from a young woman in good health and CMV-seronegative.

This chain connects TRBV11-2 to TRBJ2-7; TRBD1 matches 8 bases. This CDR3 is built from 16 residues. Germline assignment: CDR1 SGHAT and CDR2 FQNNGV. The V and J ends lost 4 bases and 3 bases, in that order; junction bases with no gene match: 11. This chain's CDR3 is CASSYTPGTGIYEQYF. DNA of the CDR3: TGTGCCAGCAGCTATACCCCCGGGACAGGTATCTACGAGCAGTACTTC.

This clone appeared a few times. This rearrangement joins TRBV5-4 to TRBJ1-1; 9 nucleotides line up with TRBD1. The junction had 3 bases not matched to a gene; V was cut back by 4 bases and J by 5 bases. The germline gives CDR1 SGHNT, CDR2 YYREEE (reference sequence). CDR3 size: 13 residues. This CDR3 is CASSRTGDTEAFF. The CDR3 nucleotides read TGTGCCAGCAGCCGGACAGGGGATACTGAAGCTTTCTTT. The full variable domain, with the rest looked up from reference TRBV5-4 and TRBJ1-1, is ETGVTQSPTHLIKTRGQQVTLRCSSQSGHNTVSWYQQALGQGPQFIFQYYREEENGRGNFPPRFSGLQFPNYSSELNVNALELDDSALYLCASSRTGDTEAFFGQGTRLTVV.

V is TRBV2 and J is TRBJ1-2; 7 nucleotides line up with TRBD1. V lost 7 bases to trimming and J lost 1 base; unmatched junction nucleotides: 9. In germline, CDR1 is SNHLY, CDR2 FYNNEI. The CDR3 is made up of 15 amino acids. CDR3 residues: CASIEGAQSNYGYTF. The CDR3, as DNA: TGTGCCAGCATAGAGGGGGCGCAGAGTAACTATGGCTACACCTTC.

The CDR3 DNA sequence: TGCGCCAGCCAAGAGGGGCAAAGCGGGATTACTTGGAATGAGCAGTTCTTC. Its translation: CASQEGQSGITWNEQFF. The genes are TRBV4-1 and TRBJ2-1; 7 bases agree with TRBD2. In germline, CDR1 is MGHRA, CDR2 YSYEKL. Trimming at V came to 8 bases and at J to 7 bases, leaving 20 bases not matched to a gene. The CDR3 has 17 residues.

V is TRBV21-1 and J is TRBJ2-7; TRBD1 was called by the table and not checked on the DNA. TRBV21-1 is given as a pseudogene. CDR3 length: 13 residues. CDR3 coding DNA: TGTGCCAGCAGCAAGGGGGCTGGATACGAGCAGTACTTC. This gives the protein CASSKGAGYEQYF.

J is TRBJ2-3 and V is TRBV18, with 10 bases fitting TRBD2. Per the germline V gene, CDR1 is KGHSH and CDR2 is LQKENI. This CDR3 is built from 16 residues. Unmatched junction bases numbered 8, after V lost 6 bases and J lost 2 bases. The CDR3 DNA is TGTGCCAGCTCGCCTTTAGCGGGAGGAGTCACAGATACGCAGTATTTT. Translating gives CASSPLAGGVTDTQYF.

The V call is TRBV2, the J call TRBJ1-1; 10 nucleotides match TRBD1. CDR1 and CDR2 (germline): SNHLY, FYNNEI. The CDR3 has 14 amino acids. Unmatched junction bases numbered 4, after V lost 6 bases and J lost 3 bases. CDR3 protein: CASRLGTGDTEAFF. The CDR3 nucleotides read TGTGCCAGCAGACTCGGGACAGGGGACACTGAAGCTTTCTTT.